This is a list of T cell receptor beta chains from one sample in a study of OX40 agonist ivuxolimab in advanced cancers. The assay was immunoSEQ multiplex PCR, and TCRdb's table has in-frame clones only and misses some. The sample yields fewer than 70,000 clones, roughly 84% seen once. The input for sequencing was CD4+ or CD8+ T cells sorted from blood, taken in a trial of the OX40 agonist ivuxolimab. The receptors originated from an adult with an advanced solid tumor such as melanoma, head and neck, liver or kidney cancer. Both conserved end residues are part of each CDR3. The D gene is left open where the match is weak. Only part of the rows carry a size: once, few, many, or a class if the clone is expanded.

V gene	D gene	J gene	clone size	CDR3 protein	CDR3 DNA
TRBV19	.	TRBJ2-7	.	CASSISPGPSYEQYF	TGTGCCAGTAGTATTTCCCCAGGGCCTTCCTACGAGCAGTACTTC
TRBV19	TRBD1	TRBJ2-2	.	CASSAQWTGNTGELFF	TGTGCCAGTAGTGCTCAATGGACAGGGAACACCGGGGAGCTGTTTTTT
TRBV5-1	TRBD1	TRBJ1-4	.	CASSLRQGTEKLFF	TGCGCCAGCAGCCTGCGACAGGGGACTGAAAAACTGTTTTTT
TRBV7-6	.	TRBJ2-5	.	CASSLRGGGETQYF	TGTGCCAGCAGCTTACGGGGAGGAGGAGAGACCCAGTACTTC
TRBV5-1	.	TRBJ1-1	.	CASSSGGALNTEAFF	TGCGCCAGCAGCTCGGGAGGGGCCCTGAACACTGAAGCTTTCTTT
TRBV6-1	.	TRBJ2-3	.	CAIRMRSGTDTQYF	TGTGCCATCCGCATGCGCTCGGGCACAGATACGCAGTATTTT
TRBV2	TRBD2	TRBJ2-3	.	CASRIAGEGDTQYF	TGTGCCAGCAGAATAGCGGGGGAGGGAGATACGCAGTATTTT
TRBV19	.	TRBJ2-5	.	CASSIPGRETQYF	TGTGCCAGTAGTATTCCAGGGAGGGAGACCCAGTACTTC
TRBV21-1	.	TRBJ1-1	.	CASSKGLGQGAEKAFF	TGTGCCAGCAGCAAAGGCTTGGGGCAGGGGGCGGAAAAAGCTTTCTTT
TRBV21-1	.	TRBJ2-7	once	CASSKAQDTGRALSSYEQYF	TGTGCCAGCAGCAAAGCGCAGGACACGGGGAGGGCCCTTAGCTCCTACGAGCAGTACTTC
TRBV5-1	TRBD2	TRBJ2-5	.	CASSLGGLAAGQETQYF	TGCGCCAGCAGCTTGGGGGGACTAGCGGCGGGGCAAGAGACCCAGTACTTC
TRBV23-1	.	TRBJ2-3	.	CASSRPSTDTQYF	TGCGCCAGCAGTCGTCCTAGCACAGATACGCAGTATTTT
TRBV7-8	TRBD1	TRBJ1-5	.	CASSFWGQFDYQPQHF	TGTGCCAGCAGCTTCTGGGGACAGTTCGATTATCAGCCCCAGCATTTT
TRBV25-1	.	TRBJ1-5	.	CASSDSVGPQHF	TGTGCCAGCAGTGATTCGGTGGGGCCCCAGCATTTT
TRBV7-2	TRBD1	TRBJ1-1	.	CASSSPDRGRAFF	TGTGCCAGCAGCTCACCTGACAGGGGGCGAGCTTTCTTT
TRBV5-1	.	TRBJ2-5	.	CASSWPSETQYF	TGCGCCAGCAGCTGGCCCAGTGAGACCCAGTACTTC
TRBV19	.	TRBJ2-1	few	CASTESASRNEQFF	TGTGCCAGTACCGAATCTGCTAGCCGGAATGAGCAGTTCTTC
TRBV18	.	TRBJ1-1	.	CASSPNKGVAPEAFF	TGTGCCAGCTCACCCAACAAGGGGGTGGCCCCTGAAGCTTTCTTT
TRBV7-7	.	TRBJ2-3	.	CASSLEGGGDTQYF	TGTGCTAGCAGCTTAGAGGGGGGCGGAGATACGCAGTATTTT
TRBV7-2	TRBD2	TRBJ2-2	.	CASSSLTSGGPGELFF	TGTGCCAGCAGCTCCCTGACTAGCGGGGGGCCCGGGGAGCTGTTTTTT
TRBV5-1	.	TRBJ2-3	.	CASSLGQLHTDTQYF	TGCGCCAGCAGCTTGGGACAGCTACACACAGATACGCAGTATTTT
TRBV18	.	TRBJ1-1	.	CASSTTGNTEAFF	TGTGCCAGCTCAACGACAGGGAACACTGAAGCTTTCTTT
TRBV6-6	TRBD1	TRBJ1-2	.	CASGTAGGENYGYTF	TGTGCCAGCGGAACCGCAGGGGGCGAAAACTATGGCTACACCTTC
TRBV10-3	.	TRBJ2-7	.	CAISESKPDRGLTYEQYF	TGTGCCATCAGTGAGTCGAAACCAGACAGAGGATTAACCTACGAGCAGTACTTC
TRBV5-1	TRBD1	TRBJ1-1	.	CASSSQQGDTEAFF	TGCGCCAGCAGCTCCCAACAGGGGGACACTGAAGCTTTCTTT
TRBV5-1	TRBD2	TRBJ2-1	.	CASSLALAGGYNEQFF	TGCGCCAGCAGCTTGGCCCTAGCGGGGGGGTACAATGAGCAGTTCTTC
TRBV16	.	TRBJ1-1	.	CASSQLPPGSSNTEAFF	TGTGCCAGCAGCCAACTACCCCCGGGCAGCTCTAACACTGAAGCTTTCTTT
TRBV9	TRBD1	TRBJ1-3	.	CASSLGTGRDWGSGNTIYF	TGTGCCAGCAGCCTCGGGACAGGTCGAGATTGGGGCTCTGGAAACACCATATATTTT
TRBV19	.	TRBJ1-2	few	CASSISGRDGYTF	TGTGCCAGTAGTATCAGCGGTCGAGATGGCTACACCTTC
TRBV18	.	TRBJ1-1	.	CASSPLPGTEAFF	TGTGCCAGCTCACCATTACCGGGGACTGAAGCTTTCTTT
TRBV7-9	.	TRBJ2-6	.	CASSLGSVSGANVLTF	TGTGCCAGCAGCTTAGGGTCGGTTTCAGGGGCCAACGTCCTGACTTTC
TRBV10-3	TRBD2	TRBJ2-3	once	CAIAGGSEDTQYF	TGTGCCATCGCGGGGGGCTCCGAGGATACGCAGTATTTT
TRBV9	.	TRBJ2-2	.	CASTQDGGGRTGELFF	TGTGCCAGCACCCAAGATGGGGGGGGGCGAACCGGGGAGCTGTTTTTT
TRBV2	.	TRBJ2-1	.	CASKRGLATYNEQFF	TGTGCCAGCAAGAGGGGGCTAGCGACCTACAATGAGCAGTTCTTC
TRBV5-1	.	TRBJ2-5	.	CASSNPSGREETQYF	TGCGCCAGCAGCAACCCCTCTGGCCGCGAAGAGACCCAGTACTTC
TRBV5-1	TRBD1	TRBJ1-2	.	CASSLEGAGVYGYTF	TGCGCCAGCAGCTTGGAGGGGGCCGGGGTTTATGGCTACACCTTC
TRBV5-1	.	TRBJ2-3	.	CASSLAGGLDTQYF	TGCGCCAGCAGCTTGGCCGGGGGTTTAGATACGCAGTATTTT
TRBV7-2	TRBD2	TRBJ2-3	.	CASSSGLAGLTDTQYF	TGTGCCAGCAGCTCAGGACTAGCGGGGTTGACAGATACGCAGTATTTT
TRBV7-9	TRBD2	TRBJ2-5	.	CASSLGLDRQETQYF	TGTGCCAGCAGCTTGGGACTAGATCGACAGGAGACCCAGTACTTC
TRBV19	.	TRBJ2-6	once	CASSIPPRPSGANVLTF	TGTGCCAGTAGTATTCCCCCGCGGCCCTCTGGGGCCAACGTCCTGACTTTC
TRBV5-3	.	TRBJ1-5	.	CARSLRGNSNQPQHF	TGTGCCAGAAGCTTGCGGGGGAATAGCAATCAGCCCCAGCATTTT
TRBV19	TRBD1	TRBJ1-1	few	CASSITGGQAEAFF	TGTGCCAGTAGTATTACAGGGGGCCAGGCTGAAGCTTTCTTT
TRBV4-3	.	TRBJ2-7	.	CASSPNNGPFEQYF	TGCGCCAGCAGCCCAAACAACGGACCCTTTGAGCAGTACTTC
TRBV7-9	TRBD1	TRBJ1-4	.	CASSWTGGNEKLFF	TGTGCCAGCAGCTGGACAGGGGGTAATGAAAAACTGTTTTTT
TRBV13	.	TRBJ1-3	.	CASSSGFSSGNTIYF	TGTGCCAGCAGTTCTGGATTTTCCTCTGGAAACACCATATATTTT
TRBV29-1	.	TRBJ1-1	.	CSVEDPDSQRTAFF	TGCAGCGTTGAAGATCCCGACTCCCAGAGAACGGCTTTCTTT
TRBV6-1	TRBD1	TRBJ1-2	.	CASSGTGTATYYGYTF	TGTGCCAGCAGTGGCACGGGGACAGCGACTTACTATGGCTACACCTTC
TRBV6-6	TRBD1	TRBJ1-3	.	CASGSGGYSGNTIYF	TGTGCCAGCGGGTCAGGGGGCTACTCTGGAAACACCATATATTTT
TRBV4-1	TRBD1	TRBJ1-1	.	CASSQGLRGRDTEAFF	TGCGCCAGCAGCCAGGGACTCAGGGGGAGGGACACTGAAGCTTTCTTT
TRBV19	.	TRBJ2-1	.	CASTIGGGLSYNEQFF	TGTGCCAGTACAATAGGGGGGGGCCTTAGCTACAATGAGCAGTTCTTC
TRBV5-5	.	TRBJ1-2	.	CASSLEQGLGGYTF	TGTGCCAGCAGCTTGGAGCAGGGATTGGGGGGCTACACCTTC
TRBV2	.	TRBJ2-5	.	CASTQTGRQETQYF	TGTGCCAGCACCCAAACGGGCCGCCAAGAGACCCAGTACTTC
TRBV10-3	TRBD2	TRBJ2-5	.	CAISVSGGGETQYF	TGTGCCATCAGTGTTTCGGGGGGAGGGGAGACCCAGTACTTC
TRBV5-4	.	TRBJ1-1	.	CASSAPGTRNTEAFF	TGTGCCAGCAGCGCCCCCGGGACACGGAACACTGAAGCTTTCTTT
TRBV5-1	.	TRBJ2-5	.	CASSLEGNQETQYF	TGCGCCAGCAGCTTGGAAGGGAACCAAGAGACCCAGTACTTC
TRBV9	TRBD1	TRBJ2-5	.	CASSGGTGGRSETQYF	TGTGCCAGCAGCGGGGGGACAGGGGGAAGATCGGAGACCCAGTACTTC
TRBV5-4	.	TRBJ2-1	.	CASSPTGEVGQFF	TGTGCCAGCAGCCCGACCGGGGAGGTAGGGCAGTTCTTC
TRBV11-2	.	TRBJ1-2	few	CASSLETYNYGYTF	TGTGCCAGCAGCTTAGAGACTTATAACTATGGCTACACCTTC
TRBV5-1	.	TRBJ2-3	.	CASSLEGRTSTDTQYF	TGCGCCAGCAGCTTGGAGGGGCGGACTAGCACAGATACGCAGTATTTT
TRBV5-8	TRBD1	TRBJ2-7	.	CASSKNRGAYEQYF	TGTGCCAGCAGCAAGAACAGGGGAGCCTACGAGCAGTACTTC